This entry lists 17 T cell receptor beta chains sequenced from one sample in a study of PD-L1 blockade in urothelial cancer. Time point specified: pretreatment peripheral blood. The protocol was immunoSEQ multiplex PCR, while the TCRdb copy is restricted to in-frame clones and leaves out a portion. This table has tens of thousands of clones, under 90% appearing once. This sample comprised PBMCs, obtained around atezolizumab (anti-PD-L1) treatment. The receptors here all came from a man between 65 and 85 years old with urothelial cancer.

The chain has TRBV5-1 and TRBJ2-3, with 9 bases lining up with TRBD1. The CDR3 is 15 residues long. CDR1 SGHRS and CDR2 YFSETQ come from the germline V gene. Germline trimming cut 5 bases from V and 6 bases from J; bases unmatched to any gene: 10. Here the CDR3 reads CASRITGGSTDTQYF. CDR3 DNA sequence: TGCGCCAGCAGGATTACAGGGGGCTCTACGGATACGCAGTATTTT.

Points on this clone: Other DNA sequences within the sample encode an identical CDR3. CDR3 region: CASSEGLAPYEQYF. CDR3 in DNA: TGTGCCAGCAGTGAAGGTCTAGCCCCCTACGAGCAGTACTTC. J is TRBJ2-7 and V is TRBV2; maybe TRBD2 (5 bases). The CDR3 loop spans 14 amino acids. V lost 1 base and J 2 bases, leaving 9 bases between the germline ends. Looked up from germline, CDR1 is SNHLY and CDR2 is FYNNEI.

The chain is built from TRBV10-1 and TRBJ2-3, with TRBD2 identical over 10 bases. The CDR3 has 18 residues. CDR1 WNHNN and CDR2 SYGVQD come from the germline V gene (reference sequence). J lost 1 base, V lost 4 bases, and 11 bases had no gene match. CDR3 sequence: CASSGGSEREGGTDTQYF. As DNA, the CDR3 is TGCGCCAGCAGTGGAGGGTCCGAGCGGGAGGGGGGCACAGATACGCAGTATTTT.

V gene TRBV11-2 combines with J gene TRBJ2-3, with 8 bases lining up with TRBD1. Germline CDR1 SGHAT, CDR2 FQNNGV. The CDR3 has 16 residues. V lost 2 bases and J lost 4; bases outside the gene matches: 8. For the CDR3, the DNA is TGTGCCAGCAGCTTACTCTCCGGGACAGGACCAGATACGCAGTATTTT. Protein product: CASSLLSGTGPDTQYF.

The V call is TRBV6-5, the J call TRBJ2-7; TRBD2 matches 14 bases. Losses at the gene ends were 6 bases for V and 11 bases for J; bases not matched to a gene: 9. The CDR3 sequence is 14 residues long. Germline V gives CDR1 MNHEY, CDR2 SVGAGI. The CDR3 loop reads CASRGRLAGGPEYF. CDR3 coding DNA: TGTGCCAGCAGGGGGAGACTAGCGGGAGGGCCTGAGTACTTC.

This chain uses TRBV2 with TRBJ2-1; 8 bases map to TRBD1. Germline assignment: CDR1 SNHLY and CDR2 FYNNEI. The CDR3 contains 13 residues. J lost 9 bases, V lost 4 bases, and 5 bases had no gene match. The CDR3 reads CASSGTGRGEQFF. The DNA for the CDR3 is TGTGCCAGCAGTGGGACAGGGAGAGGTGAGCAGTTCTTC.

This sequence joins TRBV19 and TRBJ2-5; TRBD2 agrees at 10 bases. This CDR3 has 15 amino acids. J was trimmed by 1 base and V by 5 bases; bases with no gene match: 4. CDR1 is LNHDA, CDR2 SQIVND, per germline (reference sequence). The chain's CDR3 is CASSDRLAGQETQYF. The DNA of the CDR3 is TGTGCCAGTAGTGACCGACTAGCGGGCCAAGAGACCCAGTACTTC.

The J gene is TRBJ1-4, the V gene TRBV2; D may be TRBD1 (6 bases). This CDR3 contains 13 residues. The germline gives CDR1 SNHLY, CDR2 FYNNEI. Trimming took off 3 bases at V and 8 bases at J, with 10 bases between the two ends. The CDR3 DNA reads TGTGCCAGCAGTGAGCAGGGGAACGAAAAACTGTTTTTT. Its translation is CASSEQGNEKLFF.

In its sample, this clone was seen once. CDR3 residues: CASSYSQQINEKLFF. As DNA, the CDR3 is TGTGCCAGCAGTTACTCGCAACAGATTAATGAAAAACTGTTTTTT. The chain has TRBV6-6 and TRBJ1-4; no firm D call. CDR1 and CDR2 (germline): MNHNY, SVGAGI (reference sequence). Trimming pared 0 bases from V and 4 bases from J, leaving 9 bases between. CDR3 size: 15 residues.

The chain couples TRBV5-1 to TRBJ2-2; D is perhaps TRBD1 (6 bases). V was clipped by 3 bases and J by 7 bases, with 16 bases between them. Looked up from germline, CDR1 is SGHRS and CDR2 is YFSETQ. The CDR3 totals 15 residues. The CDR3 loop is CASSWDTRVHGELFF. CDR3 DNA: TGCGCCAGCAGCTGGGACACTAGGGTTCACGGGGAGCTGTTTTTT.

The chain recombines TRBV5-1 with TRBJ1-2; 8 bases map to TRBD1. The trim removed 0 bases at V and 4 bases at J, leaving 11 bases unmatched. The length of the CDR3 is 17 residues. The germline V gene has CDR1 SGHRS and CDR2 YFSETQ. CDR3 protein: CASSLGQGAIRGYGYTF. The CDR3 DNA reads as TGCGCCAGCAGCTTGGGCCAGGGGGCGATTCGTGGCTATGGCTACACCTTC.

This clone was found once. V gene TRBV11-3 combines with J gene TRBJ2-7; TRBD2 matches at 9 bases. Germline loops: CDR1 SGHNT, CDR2 YENEEA. Trimming at V came to 3 bases and at J to 2 bases, leaving 11 bases not matched to a gene. The length of the CDR3 is 17 residues. This CDR3 reads CASSFGTAGTSPYEQYF. The CDR3 coding sequence is TGTGCCAGCAGCTTTGGGACAGCCGGGACTAGCCCCTACGAGCAGTACTTC.

This clone occurred once. The chain combines TRBV5-1 with TRBJ2-6, with 7 bases aligning to TRBD1. This CDR3 region has 17 residues. CDR1 SGHRS and CDR2 YFSETQ come from the germline V gene. V gave up 1 base and J gave up 3 bases; unmatched junction bases: 7. The CDR3 coding sequence is TGCGCCAGCAGCTTGTTTACAGGGGCTGATGGGGCCAACGTCCTGACTTTC. Translating gives CASSLFTGADGANVLTF.

The J gene is TRBJ2-7, the V gene TRBV28, with 12 bases matching TRBD2. The V gene's germline CDR1 is MDHEN and CDR2 SYDVKM. The CDR3 has 18 residues. V shed 5 bases and J 5 bases; nucleotides not matched to a gene: 16. The CDR3 DNA reads TGTGCCAGCAGTCAGACCCGGGACAGGGGACTAGCGGGCCACGAGCAGTACTTC. Residues: CASSQTRDRGLAGHEQYF.

V gene TRBV5-6 combines with J gene TRBJ2-2, with D maybe TRBD1 (6 bases). Germline loops: CDR1 SGHDT, CDR2 YYEEEE. This CDR3 has 15 amino acids. V lost 1 base and J lost 2, with 9 bases in between. The CDR3 region has the DNA TGTGCCAGCAGCTTGAGGGGGTTCAACACCGGGGAGCTGTTTTTT. This sequence encodes CASSLRGFNTGELFF.

The chain recombines TRBV9 with TRBJ2-3, with TRBD2 identical over 8 bases. The CDR3 spans 16 residues. V was pared by 4 bases and J by 4 bases, with 11 bases of the junction left unmatched. The germline V gene has CDR1 SGDLS and CDR2 YYNGEE. The CDR3 spells CASSPRDGRAADTQYF. The CDR3 DNA reads TGTGCCAGCAGCCCTCGGGACGGGAGGGCCGCAGATACGCAGTATTTT.

The chain joins TRBV28 to TRBJ2-7, with 9 bases matching TRBD1. J was trimmed by 4 bases and V by 6 bases; bases with no gene match: 10. The CDR3 covers 15 residues. CDR1 is MDHEN, CDR2 SYDVKM, per germline. The CDR3 loop reads CASRVDRGRLYEQYF. In nucleotides, the CDR3 is TGTGCCAGCAGGGTAGACAGGGGGAGATTATACGAGCAGTACTTC.